A single sample is the source of the 9 T cell receptor beta chains below, sequenced in a study of OX40 agonist ivuxolimab in advanced cancers. The data were produced by immunoSEQ multiplex PCR, yet TCRdb's version contains in-frame clones alone and is incomplete. The sample contains over 70,000 clones, about 87% of which appear only once. The sequencing here drew on CD4+ or CD8+ T cells sorted from blood, taken in a trial of the OX40 agonist ivuxolimab. The receptors stem from an adult with an advanced solid tumor such as melanoma, head and neck, liver or kidney cancer.

The chain joins TRBV25-1 to TRBJ2-3; D remains ambiguous. There are 15 residues in the CDR3. V shed 1 base and J shed 0 bases, with 8 bases lying between them. Looked up from germline, CDR1 is MGHDK and CDR2 is SYGVNS. CDR3 DNA: TGTGCCAGCAGTGAATCAGAGTCTAGCACAGATACGCAGTATTTT. It specifies CASSESESSTDTQYF.

A word on this clone: A far more abundant clone sits one base away, making this likely a read error. Other DNA sequences in this sample translate to the same CDR3. The chain combines TRBV7-2 with TRBJ1-1, with D uncertain. This CDR3 has 13 residues. Germline loops: CDR1 SGHTA, CDR2 FQGNSA. The CDR3 nucleotides are TGTGCCAGTAGCTTAGAACTCGCTTCTGAAGCTTTCTTT. It yields the protein CASSLELASEAFF.

CDR3 coding DNA: TGTGCCAGCGGTTGGGGCAGGGCAGGGAATCAGCCCCAGCATTTT. Its protein product is CASGWGRAGNQPQHF. The chain has TRBV27 and TRBJ1-5; D may be TRBD1 (5 bases). Trimming left V 8 bases short and J 4 bases short, with 18 bases between. CDR3 length: 15 amino acids. The germline CDR1 and CDR2 sequences are MNHEY and SMNVEV (reference sequence).

V is TRBV13 and J is TRBJ2-7, with 10 bases fitting TRBD1. After removal of 4 bases from V and 5 bases from J, the junction contained 2 bases not matched to a gene. Germline CDR1 is PRHDT and CDR2 is FYEKMQ (reference sequence). The CDR3 sequence is 13 residues long. CDR3 residues: CASSYGTGDEQYF. In DNA form, the CDR3 reads TGTGCCAGCAGCTACGGGACAGGGGACGAGCAGTACTTC.

This rearrangement joins TRBV19 to TRBJ2-1, with D uncertain. The CDR3 sequence is 15 residues long. Between the trimmed V and J ends, which lost 6 bases and 1 base, there was a span of 13 bases. Germline CDR1 and CDR2: LNHDA and SQIVND (reference sequence). This CDR3 is CASSPVSGSYNEQFF. In nucleotides, the CDR3 is TGTGCCAGTAGCCCAGTTTCTGGGTCCTACAATGAGCAGTTCTTC.

This clone is a singleton in its sample. This chain uses TRBV19 with TRBJ1-5; the D gene is possibly TRBD1 (6 bases). Trimming pared 7 bases from V and 5 bases from J, leaving 12 bases between. The CDR3 spans 13 residues. CDR1 is LNHDA, CDR2 SQIVND, per germline (reference sequence). In DNA, the CDR3 is TGTGCCAGTACCGTACAGGGATATCAGCCCCAGCATTTT. It encodes CASTVQGYQPQHF.

The V gene is TRBV11-2, the J gene TRBJ2-1, with TRBD2 matching 8 bases. Trimming cost V 7 bases and J 6 bases; bases outside gene matches: 11. From germline, CDR1 is SGHAT and CDR2 FQNNGV. The CDR3 runs 15 residues. CDR3 nucleotide sequence: TGTGCCAGCACTGGGGGGGCGGGAGGTGCCAATGAGCAGTTCTTC. Encoded protein: CASTGGAGGANEQFF.

The chain is built from TRBV6-5 and TRBJ2-2; D uncertain. Germline CDR1 is MNHEY and CDR2 is SVGAGI. The CDR3 extends over 12 amino acids. The germline V and J ends were trimmed by 2 bases and 7 bases, with 5 bases remaining between them. The CDR3, as DNA: TGTGCCAGCAGTTACGGGGTCGGGGAGCTGTTTTTT. This gives the protein CASSYGVGELFF.

The chain has TRBV28 and TRBJ1-2; D gene unclear. The CDR3 is made up of 15 amino acids. V dropped 5 bases and J dropped 8 bases, with 21 bases sitting between them. Per the germline V gene, CDR1 is MDHEN and CDR2 is SYDVKM. The CDR3 is CASSPDPVGLGGYTF. DNA of the CDR3: TGTGCCAGCAGTCCCGACCCAGTGGGCCTAGGCGGCTACACCTTC.